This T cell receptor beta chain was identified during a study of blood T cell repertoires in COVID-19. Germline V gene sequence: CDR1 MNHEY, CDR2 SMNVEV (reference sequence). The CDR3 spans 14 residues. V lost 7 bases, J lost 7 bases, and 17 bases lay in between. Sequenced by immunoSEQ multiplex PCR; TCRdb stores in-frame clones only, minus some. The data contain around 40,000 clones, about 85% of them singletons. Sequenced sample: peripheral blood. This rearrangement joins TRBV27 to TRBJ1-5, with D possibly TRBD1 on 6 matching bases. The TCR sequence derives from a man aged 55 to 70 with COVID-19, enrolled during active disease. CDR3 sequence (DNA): TGTGCCAGCACCCCCGGGGGGGCGCGGCAGCCCCAGCATTTT. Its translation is CASTPGGARQPQHF.